The rows below give T cell receptor beta chains drawn from one sample of a study of T cell responses to AZD1222 COVID-19 vaccine. Sequencing used immunoSEQ multiplex PCR; TCRdb keeps in-frame clones, though not all of them. The top ten clones hold 1.3% of a sample with around 100,000 clones, around nine tenths of them seen once. The material sequenced was peripheral blood, taken on day 0 of AZD1222 vaccination. The receptors here all came from an adult in good health. Both conserved end residues are part of each CDR3. Each record gives: V gene, clone size, J gene, D gene, CDR3 protein, CDR3 DNA. The D gene is left open where the match is weak. Clone size is stated in some rows and not others, as once, few, many or a class when expanded.

v_gene: TRBV18
abundance: .
j_gene: TRBJ1-5
d_gene: .
CDR3aa: CASSPLGDQPQHF
CDR3nt: TGTGCCAGCTCACCCTTAGGGGACCAGCCCCAGCATTTT

v_gene: TRBV6-1
abundance: .
j_gene: TRBJ1-4
d_gene: .
CDR3aa: CASSEDRVLSEKLFF
CDR3nt: TGTGCCAGCAGTGAAGACAGAGTCTTGTCGGAAAAACTGTTTTTT

v_gene: TRBV11-2
abundance: once
j_gene: TRBJ1-1
d_gene: TRBD1
CDR3aa: CASRATGGLTEAFF
CDR3nt: TGTGCCAGCAGAGCAACAGGGGGCCTCACTGAAGCTTTCTTT

v_gene: TRBV4-1
abundance: .
j_gene: TRBJ1-5
d_gene: .
CDR3aa: CASSQWSFNQPQHF
CDR3nt: TGCGCCAGCAGCCAATGGTCCTTTAATCAGCCCCAGCATTTT

v_gene: TRBV19
abundance: .
j_gene: TRBJ2-5
d_gene: .
CDR3aa: CASREDADETQYF
CDR3nt: TGTGCCAGTAGAGAGGACGCGGACGAGACCCAGTACTTC

v_gene: TRBV5-1
abundance: .
j_gene: TRBJ1-1
d_gene: .
CDR3aa: CASSLGRAANTEAFF
CDR3nt: TGCGCCAGCAGCTTGGGACGGGCGGCGAACACTGAAGCTTTCTTT

v_gene: TRBV11-2
abundance: .
j_gene: TRBJ2-7
d_gene: .
CDR3aa: CASSLGRGSAYEQYF
CDR3nt: TGTGCCAGCAGCTTAGGTAGGGGGTCGGCCTACGAGCAGTACTTC

v_gene: TRBV27
abundance: .
j_gene: TRBJ2-3
d_gene: TRBD2
CDR3aa: CASSYGTSGAPDTQYF
CDR3nt: TGTGCCAGCAGTTACGGGACTAGCGGGGCCCCAGATACGCAGTATTTT

v_gene: TRBV7-9
abundance: .
j_gene: TRBJ1-1
d_gene: .
CDR3aa: CASSDSAGRPTEAFF
CDR3nt: TGTGCCAGCAGCGACAGCGCAGGGAGGCCCACTGAAGCTTTCTTT

v_gene: TRBV21-1
abundance: .
j_gene: TRBJ1-3
d_gene: .
CDR3aa: CASSQLRRRNTIYF
CDR3nt: TGTGCCAGCAGCCAGTTGCGGCGAAGAAACACCATATATTTT

v_gene: TRBV3-1/TRBV3-2
abundance: .
j_gene: TRBJ1-2
d_gene: .
CDR3aa: CASSQDLYRPYGYTF
CDR3nt: TGTGCCAGCAGCCAAGATCTCTACAGACCCTATGGCTACACCTTC

v_gene: TRBV12-5
abundance: .
j_gene: TRBJ2-5
d_gene: .
CDR3aa: CASGLGTQYF
CDR3nt: TGTGCTAGTGGTTTGGGGACCCAGTACTTC

v_gene: TRBV28
abundance: .
j_gene: TRBJ2-1
d_gene: .
CDR3aa: CASSLAGRMGEQFF
CDR3nt: TGTGCCAGCAGTTTAGCAGGGCGGATGGGGGAGCAGTTCTTC

v_gene: TRBV19
abundance: .
j_gene: TRBJ1-4
d_gene: .
CDR3aa: CASRISANEKLFF
CDR3nt: TGTGCCAGCAGGATTTCGGCTAATGAAAAACTGTTTTTT

v_gene: TRBV5-4
abundance: .
j_gene: TRBJ2-7
d_gene: .
CDR3aa: CASSLAPVSSYEQYF
CDR3nt: TGTGCCAGCAGCTTGGCACCAGTCAGCTCCTACGAGCAGTACTTC

v_gene: TRBV7-3
abundance: .
j_gene: TRBJ2-1
d_gene: TRBD2
CDR3aa: CASSLSGGGSYSYNEQFF
CDR3nt: TGTGCCAGCAGCTTATCGGGCGGGGGTAGTTACTCCTACAATGAGCAGTTCTTC

v_gene: TRBV7-9
abundance: .
j_gene: TRBJ1-5
d_gene: .
CDR3aa: CASSPQGSGQPQHF
CDR3nt: TGTGCCAGCAGCCCTCAGGGAAGTGGCCAGCCCCAGCATTTT

v_gene: TRBV6-5
abundance: .
j_gene: TRBJ1-1
d_gene: .
CDR3aa: CASRERYTEAFF
CDR3nt: TGTGCCAGCAGGGAGCGGTACACTGAAGCTTTCTTT

v_gene: TRBV18
abundance: .
j_gene: TRBJ1-5
d_gene: .
CDR3aa: CASSPGRAGNQPQHF
CDR3nt: TGTGCCAGCTCACCGGGCAGGGCAGGCAATCAGCCCCAGCATTTT

v_gene: TRBV5-1
abundance: .
j_gene: TRBJ2-2
d_gene: TRBD2
CDR3aa: CASSLRLAGNTGELFF
CDR3nt: TGCGCCAGCAGCTTACGACTAGCGGGGAACACCGGGGAGCTGTTTTTT

v_gene: TRBV2
abundance: .
j_gene: TRBJ2-7
d_gene: .
CDR3aa: CAVKSALSSYEQYF
CDR3nt: TGTGCCGTTAAGTCTGCCTTAAGCTCCTACGAGCAGTACTTC

v_gene: TRBV7-2
abundance: .
j_gene: TRBJ1-5
d_gene: .
CDR3aa: CASSLWGDSNQPQHF
CDR3nt: TGTGCCAGCAGCTTATGGGGAGATAGCAATCAGCCCCAGCATTTT

v_gene: TRBV2
abundance: .
j_gene: TRBJ2-7
d_gene: .
CDR3aa: CASRQTGDSYEQYF
CDR3nt: TGTGCCAGCAGGCAGACAGGAGACTCCTACGAGCAGTACTTC

v_gene: TRBV5-1
abundance: .
j_gene: TRBJ1-1
d_gene: .
CDR3aa: CASSLAARENTEAFF
CDR3nt: TGCGCCAGCAGCTTGGCCGCCAGGGAGAACACTGAAGCTTTCTTT

v_gene: TRBV28
abundance: .
j_gene: TRBJ1-3
d_gene: .
CDR3aa: CASSQELHGGNTIYF
CDR3nt: TGTGCCAGCAGTCAAGAATTACACGGAGGAAACACCATATATTTT

v_gene: TRBV29-1
abundance: .
j_gene: TRBJ1-2
d_gene: .
CDR3aa: CSVVRDYGYTF
CDR3nt: TGCAGCGTTGTAAGGGACTATGGCTACACCTTC

v_gene: TRBV7-8
abundance: .
j_gene: TRBJ2-3
d_gene: .
CDR3aa: CASSPTLGATDTQYF
CDR3nt: TGTGCCAGCAGCCCAACACTAGGAGCCACAGATACGCAGTATTTT

v_gene: TRBV25-1
abundance: .
j_gene: TRBJ2-5
d_gene: .
CDR3aa: CASSEARGLQETQYF
CDR3nt: TGTGCCAGCAGTGAGGCGCGGGGGCTACAAGAGACCCAGTACTTC

v_gene: TRBV19
abundance: .
j_gene: TRBJ1-2
d_gene: .
CDR3aa: CASSRPSGQASNGYTF
CDR3nt: TGTGCCAGTAGTCGGCCCTCGGGGCAAGCGAGCAATGGCTACACCTTC

v_gene: TRBV6-5
abundance: once
j_gene: TRBJ1-6
d_gene: .
CDR3aa: CASSNLDSPLHF
CDR3nt: TGTGCCAGCAGTAACTTAGATTCACCCCTCCACTTT

v_gene: TRBV10-3
abundance: .
j_gene: TRBJ1-3
d_gene: .
CDR3aa: CAIRGPGGNTIYF
CDR3nt: TGTGCCATCAGAGGCCCAGGAGGAAACACCATATATTTT

v_gene: TRBV4-1
abundance: .
j_gene: TRBJ1-4
d_gene: .
CDR3aa: CASSQDSGGEKLFF
CDR3nt: TGCGCCAGCAGCCAAGACTCTGGGGGTGAAAAACTGTTTTTT

v_gene: TRBV7-2
abundance: once
j_gene: TRBJ1-6
d_gene: .
CDR3aa: CASSSDSLNSPLHF
CDR3nt: TGTGCCAGCAGCTCGGACAGCCTTAATTCACCCCTCCACTTT

v_gene: TRBV7-9
abundance: .
j_gene: TRBJ2-5
d_gene: TRBD1
CDR3aa: CASQGQGGETQYF
CDR3nt: TGTGCCAGCCAAGGACAGGGGGGCGAGACCCAGTACTTC

v_gene: TRBV13
abundance: .
j_gene: TRBJ1-1
d_gene: .
CDR3aa: CASSSRQNTEAFF
CDR3nt: TGTGCCAGCAGCTCACGACAGAACACTGAAGCTTTCTTT

v_gene: TRBV27
abundance: .
j_gene: TRBJ2-7
d_gene: .
CDR3aa: CASRPRGIEAYEQYF
CDR3nt: TGTGCCAGCCGCCCAAGGGGGATTGAAGCCTACGAGCAGTACTTC

v_gene: TRBV5-1
abundance: .
j_gene: TRBJ1-1
d_gene: .
CDR3aa: CASRNRVANTEAFF
CDR3nt: TGCGCCAGCAGGAACAGGGTTGCGAACACTGAAGCTTTCTTT

v_gene: TRBV10-1
abundance: .
j_gene: TRBJ2-1
d_gene: TRBD1
CDR3aa: CASTGQGDDEQFF
CDR3nt: TGCGCCAGCACAGGACAGGGCGATGATGAGCAGTTCTTC

v_gene: TRBV19
abundance: .
j_gene: TRBJ1-3
d_gene: .
CDR3aa: CASSMTAPSSSGNTIYF
CDR3nt: TGTGCCAGTAGTATGACGGCACCATCTAGCTCTGGAAACACCATATATTTT

v_gene: TRBV6-5
abundance: few
j_gene: TRBJ2-1
d_gene: TRBD1
CDR3aa: CASKTGANEQFF
CDR3nt: TGTGCCAGCAAAACAGGGGCCAATGAGCAGTTCTTC

v_gene: TRBV28
abundance: .
j_gene: TRBJ2-5
d_gene: .
CDR3aa: CASSAESEGPETQYF
CDR3nt: TGTGCCAGCAGTGCAGAAAGTGAGGGGCCTGAGACCCAGTACTTC